Listed here are 27 T cell receptor beta chains from one sample, sequenced in a study of blood T cell repertoires in COVID-19. Libraries were prepared by immunoSEQ multiplex PCR; TCRdb keeps only in-frame clonotypes and omits some of them. The table lists about 42,000 clones, about 80% of them singletons. Sequencing was performed on peripheral blood. The receptors were sampled from a man aged 65 to 85 with active or convalescent COVID-19.

CDR3 DNA: TGTGCCAGCAGGAGGGGGTCGGGGAGCTACGAGCAGTACTTC. Translated, it gives CASRRGSGSYEQYF. The chain links TRBV6-5 to TRBJ2-7, with a possible D match to TRBD1 (6 bases). Germline-derived CDR1 and CDR2 are MNHEY and SVGAGI. V was shortened by 6 bases and J by 3 bases, with 15 bases between the two germline ends. The CDR3 consists of 14 residues.

The CDR3 coding sequence is TGTGCCAGCAACCTTGAAGGACAGGTCACTGAAGCTTTCTTT. Translating gives CASNLEGQVTEAFF. The J gene is TRBJ1-1, the V gene TRBV7-9, with TRBD1 matching 7 bases. Germline V gives CDR1 SEHNR, CDR2 FQNEAQ (reference sequence). The CDR3 extends over 14 amino acids. The V segment lost 7 bases and the J segment 4 bases; nucleotides outside the gene matches: 9.

This chain joins TRBV6-1 and TRBJ1-5; D not resolved. Deletions cut 2 bases from V and 7 bases from J, with 12 bases between. The CDR3 loop spans 14 amino acids. The germline V gene encodes CDR1 MNHNS and CDR2 SASEGT. The CDR3 DNA reads as TGTGCCAGCAGTGAATCTGTTGGCGGACAGCCCCAGCATTTT. Residues: CASSESVGGQPQHF.

This clone turned up a few times. The chain employs TRBV12-3 or TRBV12-4 and TRBJ1-4; D is ambiguous. Trimming pared 8 bases from V and 5 bases from J, leaving 12 bases between. The CDR3 length is 13 residues. CDR3 protein: CASVGRGNEKLFF. DNA for the CDR3: TGTGCCAGCGTAGGCCGGGGAAATGAAAAACTGTTTTTT.

This sequence joins TRBV11-2 and TRBJ2-1, with 8 bases identical to TRBD1. Losses at the gene ends were 5 bases for V and 2 bases for J; bases not matched to a gene: 8. Germline-derived CDR1 and CDR2 are SGHAT and FQNNGV. The CDR3 length is 16 residues. CDR3 in DNA: TGTGCCAGCAGCACTAGGACAGGGAGGCCCTACAATGAGCAGTTCTTC. It is translated as CASSTRTGRPYNEQFF.

This clone came up once. This chain connects TRBV2 to TRBJ2-3, with TRBD2 matching 13 bases. Germline V CDR1 and CDR2: SNHLY, FYNNEI. The CDR3 covers 14 residues. Trimming cost V 7 bases and J 4 bases; bases outside gene matches: 2. For the CDR3, the DNA is TGTGCCAGCACTGGGACTAGCGGGGCAGATACGCAGTATTTT. Translation: CASTGTSGADTQYF.

The rearrangement links TRBV7-2 to TRBJ2-1; D remains ambiguous. V lost 1 base and J lost 3, with 7 bases in between. The length of the CDR3 is 14 residues. Germline V gene lookup returns CDR1 SGHTA and CDR2 FQGNSA. CDR3 nucleotides: TGTGCCAGCAGCTTAGGGCCAAACTACAATGAGCAGTTCTTC. This sequence encodes CASSLGPNYNEQFF.

By share, this clone ranks as medium-sized. The chain has TRBV5-4 and TRBJ1-6; 9 bases map to TRBD1. J gave up 9 bases and V 7 bases, and 11 bases lay outside the gene matches. The CDR3 consists of 15 residues. CDR1 and CDR2 from the germline V gene are SGHNT and YYREEE (reference sequence). CDR3 DNA sequence: TGTGCCAGCGGTCCGGGAGGGGACAGGGTTTCACCCCTCCACTTT. Translating it yields CASGPGGDRVSPLHF.

This rearrangement joins TRBV19 to TRBJ2-3; D is uncertain. Germline CDR1 reads LNHDA; CDR2 reads SQIVND (reference sequence). This CDR3 is 11 amino acids long. Between the trimmed V and J ends, which lost 5 bases and 4 bases, there was a span of 4 bases. This CDR3 is CASSSSDTQYF. The CDR3 DNA is TGTGCCAGTAGTTCTTCAGATACGCAGTATTTT.

V is TRBV19 and J is TRBJ2-1; 9 bases are a match to TRBD2. V lost 9 bases, J lost 8 bases, and 26 bases stayed unmatched. Germline values: CDR1 LNHDA, CDR2 SQIVND (reference sequence). This CDR3 contains 19 residues. CDR3 amino acids: CASQPGRERGAGGHHEQFF. As DNA, the CDR3 is TGTGCCAGCCAACCGGGACGGGAAAGAGGCGCGGGGGGGCATCATGAGCAGTTCTTC.

The rearrangement joins TRBV10-3 to TRBJ2-5, with TRBD2 matching over 9 bases. Germline CDR1 reads ENHRY; CDR2 reads SYGVKD. V was clipped by 10 bases and J by 1 base; unmatched bases: 10. The CDR3 has 15 residues. CDR3: CASSVSGGPQETQYF. The CDR3, as DNA: TGTGCCAGCTCTGTTAGCGGGGGCCCCCAAGAGACCCAGTACTTC.

This chain uses TRBV4-1 with TRBJ2-5; D is ambiguous. The V gene lost 2 bases and the J gene lost 1 base, with 8 bases spanning the gap. The germline V gene has CDR1 MGHRA and CDR2 YSYEKL. This CDR3 contains 14 residues. CDR3 sequence (DNA): TGCGCCAGCAGCCAAAACCCGGTCCAAGAGACCCAGTACTTC. Amino acids: CASSQNPVQETQYF.

The chain has TRBV11-3 and TRBJ2-1; 10 nucleotides line up with TRBD1. V lost 6 bases, J lost 7 bases, and 6 bases stayed unmatched. The germline V gene encodes CDR1 SGHNT and CDR2 YENEEA. The CDR3 totals 14 residues. CDR3 sequence (DNA): TGTGCCAGCAGGGGACAGGGGAGAAAGAATGAGCAGTTCTTC. Encoded protein: CASRGQGRKNEQFF.

V is TRBV7-8 and J is TRBJ2-5; tentatively, D is TRBD2 (7 bases). Looked up from germline, CDR1 is SGHVS and CDR2 is FQNEAQ. The CDR3 has 17 amino acids. V lost 5 bases and J lost 2, with 21 bases in between. The CDR3 spells CASSGGHAGAVQETQYF. CDR3 coding DNA: TGTGCCAGCAGCGGAGGTCACGCGGGGGCAGTACAAGAGACCCAGTACTTC.

There are a few counts of this clone. The chain is built from TRBV5-4 and TRBJ1-2; 10 positions agree with TRBD1. Germline CDR1 and CDR2: SGHNT and YYREEE (reference sequence). The CDR3 has 16 amino acids. V shed 4 bases and J 6 bases; nucleotides not matched to a gene: 12. The CDR3 sequence is CASSPYSLGQGDGYTF. The CDR3 DNA reads TGTGCCAGCAGCCCGTACAGCCTCGGACAGGGGGATGGCTACACCTTC.

This rearrangement joins TRBV11-2 to TRBJ1-2; D unclear. Germline lookup yields CDR1 SGHAT and CDR2 FQNNGV. V lost 0 bases and J lost 5, with 4 bases in between. The CDR3 extends over 12 amino acids. This CDR3 is CASSLDQYGYTF. The CDR3 region has the DNA TGTGCCAGCAGCTTAGATCAATATGGCTACACCTTC.

With respect to this clone: One junction end disagrees with the germline gene, perhaps due to a read error. The gene calls are TRBV7-9 and TRBJ1-2, with D hard to call. This CDR3 comprises 13 residues. Germline V gives CDR1 SEHNR, CDR2 FQNEAQ (reference sequence). The CDR3 DNA reads as TGTGCCAGCAGCTTAGCGGATACTAATGGCCACACCTTC. Residues: CASSLADTNGHTF.

This clone was counted a few times. The chain has TRBV2 and TRBJ1-2; D gene ambiguous. Germline V CDR1 and CDR2: SNHLY, FYNNEI. Trimming removed 7 bases from V and 2 bases from J, with 5 bases in between. CDR3 length: 11 amino acids. CDR3 residues: CASIRNYGYTF. Here the CDR3 DNA reads TGTGCCAGCATCAGGAACTATGGCTACACCTTC.

The chain has TRBV18 and TRBJ1-1; 10 bases align to TRBD1. V was clipped by 0 bases and J by 4 bases; unmatched bases: 2. The germline V gene has CDR1 KGHSH and CDR2 LQKENI. This CDR3 has 15 residues. CDR3 in amino acids: CASSPPGTGVTEAFF. As DNA, the CDR3 is TGTGCCAGCTCACCACCTGGGACAGGGGTCACTGAAGCTTTCTTT.

This clone has just one count. The chain combines TRBV4-1 with TRBJ1-5; a possible D gene is TRBD1 (5 bases). The CDR3 is made up of 15 amino acids. The V end lost 5 bases, the J end lost 7 bases, and 18 bases lay between the germline ends. Germline CDR1 reads MGHRA; CDR2 reads YSYEKL. Here the CDR3 reads CASSGGTGDQQPQHF. In DNA form, the CDR3 reads TGCGCCAGCAGCGGGGGGACGGGTGATCAGCAGCCCCAGCATTTT.

The chain combines TRBV6-1 with TRBJ2-6; D possibly corresponds to TRBD2 (7 bases). The ends were cut back, 2 bases at V and 4 bases at J, with 9 bases in the middle. The germline CDR1 and CDR2 sequences are MNHNS and SASEGT. This CDR3 contains 15 residues. The CDR3 sequence is CASSERGAGANVLTF. As DNA, the CDR3 is TGTGCCAGCAGTGAACGGGGGGCCGGGGCCAACGTCCTGACTTTC.

The gene calls are TRBV5-1 and TRBJ2-1; 8 bases fit TRBD2. The CDR3 consists of 15 residues. Germline V gene data show CDR1 as SGHRS and CDR2 as YFSETQ. The junction had 16 bases not matched to a gene; V was cut back by 7 bases and J by 10 bases. This chain's CDR3 is CASSPGGALTEEQFF. Here the CDR3 DNA reads TGCGCCAGCTCCCCGGGGGGGGCGCTGACGGAGGAGCAGTTCTTC.

The rearrangement uses TRBV9 and TRBJ2-5; 9 bases align to TRBD2. The V segment lost 2 bases and the J segment 5 bases; nucleotides outside the gene matches: 16. Germline V gives CDR1 SGDLS, CDR2 YYNGEE. The CDR3 loop spans 18 amino acids. The CDR3 region has the DNA TGTGCCAGCAGCGTGAGCGCCCTCGGGGCGGGGGGGCAGGAGACCCAGTACTTC. Translating gives CASSVSALGAGGQETQYF.

V gene TRBV10-3 combines with J gene TRBJ2-1, with 12 bases fitting TRBD1. Germline CDR1 and CDR2: ENHRY and SYGVKD. This CDR3 has 14 amino acids. Trimming removed 11 bases from V and 6 bases from J; junction bases left unmatched: 8. CDR3 coding DNA: TGTGCCTCGGAAAAGGGACAGGGGGCCAATGAGCAGTTCTTC. Amino acid sequence: CASEKGQGANEQFF.

V and J are TRBV29-1 and TRBJ2-3; 9 bases map to TRBD1. Germline V gene sequence: CDR1 SQVTM, CDR2 ANQGSEA. The CDR3 loop spans 14 amino acids. V dropped 6 bases and J dropped 0; count of bases not matched to a gene: 4. The CDR3 DNA sequence: TGCAGCGTGGGGACAGGGTTTAGCACAGATACGCAGTATTTT. Translated: CSVGTGFSTDTQYF.

The gene calls are TRBV7-3 and TRBJ2-5, with 8 bases matching TRBD2. The ends lost 4 bases at V and 5 bases at J; junction bases unmatched: 3. Germline V gene lookup returns CDR1 SGHTA and CDR2 FQGTGA. The CDR3 consists of 13 residues. The CDR3 region has the DNA TGTGCCAGCAGCTCACGGGGGGGTGAGACCCAGTACTTC. Protein product: CASSSRGGETQYF.

The chain recombines TRBV5-1 with TRBJ2-5, with 7 bases that match TRBD2. The CDR3 spans 14 residues. Per the germline V gene, CDR1 is SGHRS and CDR2 is YFSETQ. Losses at the gene ends were 4 bases for V and 4 bases for J; bases not matched to a gene: 7. CDR3 in amino acids: CASSPGGGSETQYF. The CDR3 region has the DNA TGCGCCAGCAGCCCCGGGGGAGGGTCAGAGACCCAGTACTTC.